These 11 T cell receptor beta chains were all obtained from the same sample, sequenced in a study of cytomegalovirus exposure and HLA in healthy donors. Only in-frame clones appear in the TCRdb table, and some are missing; sequencing was by immunoSEQ multiplex PCR. The data contain about 360,000 clones, 86% of them singletons. Source material: PBMCs. These receptors originate from a woman under 30 in good health and CMV-seronegative.

The chain recombines TRBV7-9 with TRBJ1-2; the D gene is possibly TRBD1 (5 bases). Looked up from germline, CDR1 is SEHNR and CDR2 is FQNEAQ (reference sequence). V lost 8 bases and J 4 bases, leaving 17 bases between the germline ends. The CDR3 contains 14 residues. CDR3 residues: CASVGQGLTYGYTF. CDR3 bases: TGTGCCAGCGTTGGGCAGGGACTTACCTATGGCTACACCTTC.

V usage is TRBV6-4 and J usage is TRBJ1-5; D is unresolved. The CDR3 is 15 residues long. The germline gives CDR1 MRHNA, CDR2 SNTAGT. V gave up 0 bases and J gave up 0 bases, with 6 bases separating them. The CDR3 protein is CASSDSYSSNQPQHF. CDR3 bases: TGTGCCAGCAGTGACTCGTACAGTAGCAATCAGCCCCAGCATTTT.

J is TRBJ2-1 and V is TRBV5-1; 8 positions agree with TRBD2. Trimming removed 3 bases from V and 6 bases from J; junction bases left unmatched: 8. This CDR3 has 15 residues. The germline V gene has CDR1 SGHRS and CDR2 YFSETQ. As DNA, the CDR3 is TGCGCCAGCAGCTGGGGACTAGTCGGGGGCAATGAGCAGTTCTTC. This encodes CASSWGLVGGNEQFF.

This sequence joins TRBV28 and TRBJ1-5, with D unresolved. V was shortened by 6 bases and J by 0 bases, with 12 bases between the two germline ends. CDR3 size: 15 residues. Germline CDR1 reads MDHEN; CDR2 reads SYDVKM. The CDR3 sequence is CASRILEASNQPQHF. The CDR3 region has the DNA TGTGCCAGCAGAATCCTTGAAGCTAGCAATCAGCCCCAGCATTTT.

The J gene is TRBJ2-7, the V gene TRBV19, with 10 bases lining up with TRBD2. The CDR3 is made up of 14 amino acids. V lost 5 bases and J lost 3; bases outside the gene matches: 4. Germline CDR1 reads LNHDA; CDR2 reads SQIVND (reference sequence). The CDR3 DNA sequence: TGTGCCAGTAGTTCTGGACTAGCGGTCTACGAGCAGTACTTC. Translating it yields CASSSGLAVYEQYF.

The chain has TRBV10-3 and TRBJ2-7; 7 nucleotides agree with TRBD1. The CDR3 spans 13 residues. The germline V gene encodes CDR1 ENHRY and CDR2 SYGVKD. The V and J ends lost 7 bases and 2 bases, in that order; junction bases with no gene match: 5. The CDR3 region is CAIKRQGAYEQYF. The CDR3 DNA is TGTGCCATCAAACGACAGGGAGCCTACGAGCAGTACTTC.

The chain carries TRBV19 and TRBJ1-5; 7 bases are a match to TRBD1. The CDR3 covers 14 residues. Looked up from germline, CDR1 is LNHDA and CDR2 is SQIVND (reference sequence). Trimming took 6 bases from V and 6 from J; bases not matched to a gene: 8. The CDR3 sequence is CASSPRGLVQPQHF. CDR3 coding DNA: TGTGCCAGTAGCCCAAGGGGGCTGGTTCAGCCCCAGCATTTT.

The gene calls are TRBV6-5 and TRBJ1-2; 12 nucleotides match TRBD1. This CDR3 is 14 amino acids long. V trimming: 5 bases; J trimming: 8 bases; junction bases outside the gene matches: 6. Germline values: CDR1 MNHEY, CDR2 SVGAGI. The CDR3 region has the DNA TGTGCCAGCAGTAGGGGACAGGGGGCTCTAGGCTACACCTTC. It is translated as CASSRGQGALGYTF.

This chain links TRBV7-2 with TRBJ1-2; 8 bases fit TRBD1. The trim removed 10 bases at V and 2 bases at J, leaving 6 bases unmatched. The V gene's germline CDR1 is SGHTA and CDR2 FQGNSA. This CDR3 spans 13 amino acids. The CDR3 loop is CATDRGGNYGYTF. The CDR3 DNA is TGTGCCACAGACAGGGGTGGAAACTATGGCTACACCTTC.

The rearrangement uses TRBV19 and TRBJ2-1, with 7 positions matching TRBD2. The CDR3 runs 13 residues. Germline CDR1 LNHDA, CDR2 SQIVND (reference sequence). Unmatched junction bases numbered 3, after V lost 3 bases and J lost 7 bases. Here the CDR3 DNA reads TGTGCCAGTAGTATGTCCGGGGGGAATGAGCAGTTCTTC. It is translated as CASSMSGGNEQFF.

The CDR3 here is CASSLGGQSTEAFF. The CDR3 DNA sequence: TGCGCCAGCAGCTTGGGAGGGCAATCCACTGAAGCTTTCTTT. The J gene is TRBJ1-1, the V gene TRBV5-1, with D uncertain. This CDR3 comprises 14 residues. V was shortened by 0 bases and J by 4 bases, with 10 bases between the two germline ends. CDR1 is SGHRS and CDR2 is YFSETQ in the germline V gene.